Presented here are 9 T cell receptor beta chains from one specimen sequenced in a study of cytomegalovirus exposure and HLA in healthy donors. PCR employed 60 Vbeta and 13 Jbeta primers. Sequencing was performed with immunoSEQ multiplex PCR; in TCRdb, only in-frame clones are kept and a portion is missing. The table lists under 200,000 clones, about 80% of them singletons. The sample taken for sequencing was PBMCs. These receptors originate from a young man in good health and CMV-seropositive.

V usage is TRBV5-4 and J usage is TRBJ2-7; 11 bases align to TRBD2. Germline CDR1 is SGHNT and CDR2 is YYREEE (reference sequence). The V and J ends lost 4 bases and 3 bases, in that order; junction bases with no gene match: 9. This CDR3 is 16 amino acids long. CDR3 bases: TGTGCCAGCAGCCGAATGTTTAGCGGGGGGGACTACGAGCAGTACTTC. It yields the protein CASSRMFSGGDYEQYF.

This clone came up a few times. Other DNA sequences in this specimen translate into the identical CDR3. CDR3: CASSLGAGIQETQYF. The CDR3, as DNA: TGTGCCAGCAGCTTAGGGGCAGGGATCCAAGAGACCCAGTACTTC. The gene calls are TRBV7-2 and TRBJ2-5; D perhaps matches TRBD1 (5 bases). Between the trimmed V and J ends, which lost 1 base and 1 base, there was a span of 10 bases. The CDR3 is 15 residues long. Germline CDR1 is SGHTA and CDR2 is FQGNSA.

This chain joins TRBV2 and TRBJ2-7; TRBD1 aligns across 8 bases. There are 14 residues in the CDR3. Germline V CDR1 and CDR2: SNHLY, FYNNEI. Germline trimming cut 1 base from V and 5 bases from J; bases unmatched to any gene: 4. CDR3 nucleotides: TGTGCCAGCAGTGAAGGGACAGGGATCCACGAGCAGTACTTC. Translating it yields CASSEGTGIHEQYF.

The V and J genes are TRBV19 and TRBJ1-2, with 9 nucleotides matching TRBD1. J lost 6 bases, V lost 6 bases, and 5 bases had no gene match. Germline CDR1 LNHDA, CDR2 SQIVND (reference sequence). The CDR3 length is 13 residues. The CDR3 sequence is CASRMGQGNGYTF. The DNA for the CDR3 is TGTGCCAGTAGGATGGGACAGGGAAATGGCTACACCTTC.

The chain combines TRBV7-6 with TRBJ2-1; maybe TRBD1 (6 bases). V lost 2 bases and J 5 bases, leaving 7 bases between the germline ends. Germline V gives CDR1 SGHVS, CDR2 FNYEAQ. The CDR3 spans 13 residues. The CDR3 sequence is CASSLTGNNEQFF. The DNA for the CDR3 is TGTGCCAGCAGCTTAACAGGGAACAATGAGCAGTTCTTC.

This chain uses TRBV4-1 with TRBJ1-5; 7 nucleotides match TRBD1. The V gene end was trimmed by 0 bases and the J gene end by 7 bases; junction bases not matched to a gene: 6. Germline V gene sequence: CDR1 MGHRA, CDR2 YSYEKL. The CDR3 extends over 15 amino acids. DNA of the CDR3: TGCGCCAGCAGCCAAGAACGACAGGGCGGACAGCCCCAGCATTTT. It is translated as CASSQERQGGQPQHF.

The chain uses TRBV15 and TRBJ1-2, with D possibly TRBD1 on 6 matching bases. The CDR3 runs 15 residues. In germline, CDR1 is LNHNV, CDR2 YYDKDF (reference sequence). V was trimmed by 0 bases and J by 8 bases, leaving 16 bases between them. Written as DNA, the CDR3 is TGTGCCACCAGCAGAGATCCGGGGGGGCTTCAGGGCTACACCTTC. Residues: CATSRDPGGLQGYTF.

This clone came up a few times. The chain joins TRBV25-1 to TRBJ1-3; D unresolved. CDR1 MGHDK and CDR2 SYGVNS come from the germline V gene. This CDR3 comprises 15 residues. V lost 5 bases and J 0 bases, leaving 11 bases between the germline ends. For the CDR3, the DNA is TGTGCCAGCAGTTCAACACGGAGCTCTGGAAACACCATATATTTT. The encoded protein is CASSSTRSSGNTIYF.

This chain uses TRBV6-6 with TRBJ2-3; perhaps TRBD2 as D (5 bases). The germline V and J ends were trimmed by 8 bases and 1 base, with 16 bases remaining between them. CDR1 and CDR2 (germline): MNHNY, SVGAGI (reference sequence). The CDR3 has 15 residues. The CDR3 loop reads CASVPRELGTDTQYF. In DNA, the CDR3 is TGTGCCAGCGTACCGAGGGAGTTGGGCACAGATACGCAGTATTTT.